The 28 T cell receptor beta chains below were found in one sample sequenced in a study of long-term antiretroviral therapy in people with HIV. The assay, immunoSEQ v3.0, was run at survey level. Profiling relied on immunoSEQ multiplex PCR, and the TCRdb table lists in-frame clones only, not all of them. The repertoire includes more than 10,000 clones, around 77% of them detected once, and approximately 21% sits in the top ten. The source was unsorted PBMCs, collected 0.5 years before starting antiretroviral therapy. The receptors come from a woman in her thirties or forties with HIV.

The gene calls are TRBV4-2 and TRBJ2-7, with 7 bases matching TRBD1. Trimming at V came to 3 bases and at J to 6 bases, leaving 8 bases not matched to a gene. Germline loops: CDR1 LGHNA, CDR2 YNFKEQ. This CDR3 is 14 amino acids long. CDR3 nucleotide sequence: TGTGCCAGCAGCCAGGAAAGGGGGCCTCGCGAGCAGTACTTC. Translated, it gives CASSQERGPREQYF.

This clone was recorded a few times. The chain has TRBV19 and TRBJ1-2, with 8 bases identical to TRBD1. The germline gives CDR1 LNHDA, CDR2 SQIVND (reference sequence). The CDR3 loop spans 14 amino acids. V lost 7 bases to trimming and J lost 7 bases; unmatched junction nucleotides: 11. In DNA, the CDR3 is TGTGCCAGTACCGGCGACAGGGGACGACGTGGCTACACCTTC. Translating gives CASTGDRGRRGYTF.

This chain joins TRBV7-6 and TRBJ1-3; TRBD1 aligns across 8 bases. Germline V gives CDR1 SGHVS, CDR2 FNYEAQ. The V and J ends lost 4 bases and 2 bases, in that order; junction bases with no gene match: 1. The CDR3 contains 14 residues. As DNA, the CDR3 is TGTGCCAGCAGCTCGACAGGGGCTGGAAACACCATATATTTT. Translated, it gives CASSSTGAGNTIYF.

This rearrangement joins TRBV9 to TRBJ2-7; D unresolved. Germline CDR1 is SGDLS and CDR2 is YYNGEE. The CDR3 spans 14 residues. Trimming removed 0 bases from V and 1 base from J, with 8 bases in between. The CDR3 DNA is TGTGCCAGCAGCGTAGTCCCCAGTTCCTACGAGCAGTACTTC. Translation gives CASSVVPSSYEQYF.

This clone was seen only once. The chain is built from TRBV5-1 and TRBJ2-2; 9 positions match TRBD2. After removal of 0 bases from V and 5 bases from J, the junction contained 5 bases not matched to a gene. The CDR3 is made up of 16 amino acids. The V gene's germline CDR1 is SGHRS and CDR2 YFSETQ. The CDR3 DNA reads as TGCGCCAGCAGCTTGGCCCGGCTAGCGGGAACCGGGGAGCTGTTTTTT. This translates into CASSLARLAGTGELFF.

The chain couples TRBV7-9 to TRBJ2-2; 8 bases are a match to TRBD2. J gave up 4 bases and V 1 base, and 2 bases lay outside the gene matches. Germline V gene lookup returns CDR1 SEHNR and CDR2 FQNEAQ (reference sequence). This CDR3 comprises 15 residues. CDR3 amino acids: CASSLEGLGTGELFF. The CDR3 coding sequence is TGTGCCAGCAGCTTAGAGGGACTAGGCACCGGGGAGCTGTTTTTT.

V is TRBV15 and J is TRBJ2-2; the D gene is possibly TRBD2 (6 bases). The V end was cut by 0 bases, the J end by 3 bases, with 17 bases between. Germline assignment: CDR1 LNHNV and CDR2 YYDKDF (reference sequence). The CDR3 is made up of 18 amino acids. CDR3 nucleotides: TGTGCCACCAGCAGAGAGTTTAGCGGCTACGTTGACACCGGGGAGCTGTTTTTT. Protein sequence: CATSREFSGYVDTGELFF.

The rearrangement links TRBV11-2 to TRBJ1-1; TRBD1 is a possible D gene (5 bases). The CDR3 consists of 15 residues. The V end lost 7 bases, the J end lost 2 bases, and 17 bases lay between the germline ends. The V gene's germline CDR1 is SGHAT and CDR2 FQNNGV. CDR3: CASIKMGTLNTEAFF. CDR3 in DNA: TGTGCCAGCATTAAAATGGGGACCCTCAACACTGAAGCTTTCTTT.

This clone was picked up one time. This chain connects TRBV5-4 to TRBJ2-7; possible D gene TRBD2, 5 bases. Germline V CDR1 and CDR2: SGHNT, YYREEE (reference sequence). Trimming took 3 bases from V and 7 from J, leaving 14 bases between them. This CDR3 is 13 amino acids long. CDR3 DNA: TGTGCCAGCAGCTCCGGGATTATGAGTGAGCAGTACTTC. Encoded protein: CASSSGIMSEQYF. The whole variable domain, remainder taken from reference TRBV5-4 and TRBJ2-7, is ETGVTQSPTHLIKTRGQQVTLRCSSQSGHNTVSWYQQALGQGPQFIFQYYREEENGRGNFPPRFSGLQFPNYSSELNVNALELDDSALYLCASSSGIMSEQYFGPGTRLTVT.

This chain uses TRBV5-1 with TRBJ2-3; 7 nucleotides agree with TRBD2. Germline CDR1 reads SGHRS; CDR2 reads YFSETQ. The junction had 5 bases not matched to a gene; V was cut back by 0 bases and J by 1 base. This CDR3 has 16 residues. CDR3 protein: CASSLEASGGTDTQYF. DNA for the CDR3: TGCGCCAGCAGCTTGGAGGCTAGCGGAGGCACAGATACGCAGTATTTT.

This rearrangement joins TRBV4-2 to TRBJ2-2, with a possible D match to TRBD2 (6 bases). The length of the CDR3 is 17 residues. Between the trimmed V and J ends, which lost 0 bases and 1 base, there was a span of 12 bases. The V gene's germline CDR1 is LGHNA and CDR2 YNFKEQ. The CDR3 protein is CASSQDIGGENTGELFF. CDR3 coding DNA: TGTGCCAGCAGCCAAGATATCGGGGGAGAGAACACCGGGGAGCTGTTTTTT.

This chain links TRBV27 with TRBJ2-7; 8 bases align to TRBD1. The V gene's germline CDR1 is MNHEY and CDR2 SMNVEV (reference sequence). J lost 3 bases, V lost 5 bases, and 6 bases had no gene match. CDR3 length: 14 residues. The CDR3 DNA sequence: TGTGCCAGCAGTACCGGACAGGGCCGCTACGAGCAGTACTTC. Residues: CASSTGQGRYEQYF.

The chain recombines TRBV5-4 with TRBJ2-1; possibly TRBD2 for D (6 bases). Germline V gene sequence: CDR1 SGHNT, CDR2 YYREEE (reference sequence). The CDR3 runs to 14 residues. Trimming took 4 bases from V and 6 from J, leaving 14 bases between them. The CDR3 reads CASSLSGPLNEQFF. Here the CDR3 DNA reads TGTGCCAGCAGCCTCAGCGGGCCCCTCAATGAGCAGTTCTTC.

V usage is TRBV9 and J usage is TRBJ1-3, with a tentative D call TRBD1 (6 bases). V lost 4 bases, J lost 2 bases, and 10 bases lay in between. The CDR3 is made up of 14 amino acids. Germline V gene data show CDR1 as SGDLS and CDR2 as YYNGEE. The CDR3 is CASSTGTTGNTIYF. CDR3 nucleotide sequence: TGTGCCAGCAGCACCGGGACAACTGGAAACACCATATATTTT. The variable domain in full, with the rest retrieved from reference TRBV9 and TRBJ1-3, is DSGVTQTPKHLITATGQRVTLRCSPRSGDLSVYWYQQSLDQGLQFLIQYYNGEERAKGNILERFSAQQFPDLHSELNLSSLELGDSALYFCASSTGTTGNTIYFGEGSWLTVV.

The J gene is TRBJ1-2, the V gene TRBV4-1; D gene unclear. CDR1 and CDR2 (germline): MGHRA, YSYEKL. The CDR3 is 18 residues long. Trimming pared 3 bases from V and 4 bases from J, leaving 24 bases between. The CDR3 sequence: CASSHNTPGQRLGYGYTF. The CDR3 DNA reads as TGCGCCAGCAGCCATAACACCCCGGGCCAACGGCTGGGCTATGGCTACACCTTC.

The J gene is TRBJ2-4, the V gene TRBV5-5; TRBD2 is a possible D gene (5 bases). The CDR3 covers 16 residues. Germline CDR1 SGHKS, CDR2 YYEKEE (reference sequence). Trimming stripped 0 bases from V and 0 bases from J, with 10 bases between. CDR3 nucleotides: TGTGCCAGCAGCTTGGATACGGGGATAGCCAAAAACATTCAGTACTTC. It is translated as CASSLDTGIAKNIQYF.

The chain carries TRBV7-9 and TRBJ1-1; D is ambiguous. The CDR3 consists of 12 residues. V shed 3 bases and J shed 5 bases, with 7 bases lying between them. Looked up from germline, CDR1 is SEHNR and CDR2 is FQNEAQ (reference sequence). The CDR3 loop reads CASSLVDTEAFF. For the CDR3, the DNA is TGTGCCAGCAGCTTGGTCGATACTGAAGCTTTCTTT.

CDR3 sequence (DNA): TGTGCCAGCAGCTTAGCAGAAGGGAGCAATCAGCCCCAGCATTTT. This encodes CASSLAEGSNQPQHF. The chain joins TRBV7-2 to TRBJ1-5; D ambiguous. In germline, CDR1 is SGHTA, CDR2 FQGNSA. The CDR3 runs to 15 residues. The V gene lost 0 bases and the J gene lost 1 base, with 7 bases spanning the gap.

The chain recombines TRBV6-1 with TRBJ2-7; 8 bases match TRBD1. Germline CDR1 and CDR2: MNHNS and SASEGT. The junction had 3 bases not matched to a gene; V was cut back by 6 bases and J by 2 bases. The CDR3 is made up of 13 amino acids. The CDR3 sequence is CASSPTGAYEQYF. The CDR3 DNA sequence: TGTGCCAGCAGCCCGACAGGGGCCTACGAGCAGTACTTC.

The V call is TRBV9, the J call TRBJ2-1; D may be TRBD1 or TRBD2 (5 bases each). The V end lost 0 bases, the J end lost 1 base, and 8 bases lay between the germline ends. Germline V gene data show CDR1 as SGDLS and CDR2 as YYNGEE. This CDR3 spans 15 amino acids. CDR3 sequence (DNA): TGTGCCAGCAGCGTAGTCGGGGCATCCTACAATGAGCAGTTCTTC. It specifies CASSVVGASYNEQFF.

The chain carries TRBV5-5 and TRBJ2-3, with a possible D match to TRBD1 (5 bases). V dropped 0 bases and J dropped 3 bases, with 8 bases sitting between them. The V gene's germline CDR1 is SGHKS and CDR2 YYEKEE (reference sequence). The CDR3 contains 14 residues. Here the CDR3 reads CASSLDRITDTQYF. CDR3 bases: TGTGCCAGCAGCTTGGACAGGATTACAGATACGCAGTATTTT.

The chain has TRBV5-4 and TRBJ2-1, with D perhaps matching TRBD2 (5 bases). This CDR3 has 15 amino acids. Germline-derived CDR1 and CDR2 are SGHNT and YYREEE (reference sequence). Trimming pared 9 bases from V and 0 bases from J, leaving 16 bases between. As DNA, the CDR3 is TGTGCCATTTTACTAGTTTCGAGCTCCTACAATGAGCAGTTCTTC. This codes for CAILLVSSSYNEQFF.

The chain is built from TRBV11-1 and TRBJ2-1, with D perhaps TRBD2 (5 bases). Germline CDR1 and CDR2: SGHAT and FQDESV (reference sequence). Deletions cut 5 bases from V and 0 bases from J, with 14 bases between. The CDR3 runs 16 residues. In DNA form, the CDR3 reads TGTGCCAGCAGCCCCCGTTTTGGGAGCTCCTACAATGAGCAGTTCTTC. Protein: CASSPRFGSSYNEQFF.

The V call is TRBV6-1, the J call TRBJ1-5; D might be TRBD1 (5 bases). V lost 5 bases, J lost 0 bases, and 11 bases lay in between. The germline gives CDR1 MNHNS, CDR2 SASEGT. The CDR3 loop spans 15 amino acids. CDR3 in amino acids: CASSTDRHSNQPQHF. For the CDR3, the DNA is TGTGCCAGCAGTACCGACAGACATAGCAATCAGCCCCAGCATTTT.

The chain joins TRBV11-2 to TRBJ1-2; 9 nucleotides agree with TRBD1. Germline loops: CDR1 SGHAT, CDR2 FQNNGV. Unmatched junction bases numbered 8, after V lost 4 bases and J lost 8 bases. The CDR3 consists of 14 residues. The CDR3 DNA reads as TGTGCCAGCAGCTCTTCTAGGACAGGGGTCGGCTACACCTTC. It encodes CASSSSRTGVGYTF.

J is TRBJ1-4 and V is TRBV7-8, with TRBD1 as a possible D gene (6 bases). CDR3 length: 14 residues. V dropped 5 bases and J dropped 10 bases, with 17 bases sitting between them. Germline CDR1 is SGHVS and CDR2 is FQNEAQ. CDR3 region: CASSLGGLGRKLFF. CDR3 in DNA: TGTGCCAGCAGCCTAGGGGGTTTGGGGAGAAAACTGTTTTTT.

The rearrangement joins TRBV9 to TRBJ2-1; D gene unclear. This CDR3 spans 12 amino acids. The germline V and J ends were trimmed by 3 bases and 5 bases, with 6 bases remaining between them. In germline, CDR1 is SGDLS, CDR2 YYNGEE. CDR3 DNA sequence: TGTGCCAGCAGCGGAAGGAACAATGAGCAGTTCTTC. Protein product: CASSGRNNEQFF.

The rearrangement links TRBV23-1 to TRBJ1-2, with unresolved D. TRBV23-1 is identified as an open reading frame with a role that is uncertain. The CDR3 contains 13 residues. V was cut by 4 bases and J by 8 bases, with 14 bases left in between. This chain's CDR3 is CASSRARENGYTF. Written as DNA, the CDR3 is TGCGCCAGCAGTCGAGCGAGGGAGAACGGCTACACCTTC.